These 6 T cell receptor beta chains share one sample of origin, sequenced in a study of response to subunit inactivated influenza vaccine. One entry per CDR3 protein, called by TCRdb with MiXCR from the RT-PCR reads. The data show hundreds of thousands of distinct CDR3 sequences, 7.6% seen once. The starting material was PBMCs from blood, obtained around 25 months after vaccination. These receptors came from a man in his fifties or sixties who received an inactivated influenza vaccine.

The rearrangement uses TRBV3-1 and TRBJ2-3; perhaps TRBD1 as D (5 bases). Germline V lookup: CDR1 LGHDT, CDR2 YNNKEL (reference sequence). V gave up 5 bases and J gave up 2 bases, with 11 bases separating them. This CDR3 contains 14 residues. Here the CDR3 reads CASSSGHDTDTQYF. CDR3 DNA sequence: TGTGCCAGCAGCTCCGGACACGACACAGATACGCAGTATTTT.

The chain recombines TRBV4-3 with TRBJ1-6, with D hard to call. V lost 4 bases and J lost 3, with 13 bases in between. Germline V gene data show CDR1 as LGHNA and CDR2 as YSLEER. CDR3 size: 16 residues. CDR3 sequence (DNA): TGCGCCAGCAGCCCTTCGCCGGGCCTCTATAATTCACCCCTCCACTTT. The encoded protein is CASSPSPGLYNSPLHF.

The genes are TRBV3-1 and TRBJ1-4; TRBD1 agrees at 7 bases. The CDR3 has 17 residues. Per the germline V gene, CDR1 is LGHDT and CDR2 is YNNKEL (reference sequence). Trimming cost V 4 bases and J 5 bases; bases outside gene matches: 13. This chain's CDR3 is CASSLRGRGQANEKLFF. DNA for the CDR3: TGTGCCAGCAGCCTTCGGGGTCGAGGACAGGCCAATGAAAAACTGTTTTTT.

In this sample, this clonotype turned up a few times. This chain joins TRBV5-6 and TRBJ2-2, with D unclear. The length of the CDR3 is 14 residues. Germline CDR1 SGHDT, CDR2 YYEEEE. Trimming took off 4 bases at V and 8 bases at J, with 15 bases between the two ends. The CDR3 DNA is TGTGCCAGCAGCAGCAACATGGGCGTGGGGGAGCTGTTTTTT. As protein: CASSSNMGVGELFF.

This clonotype was picked up many times. The rearrangement links TRBV29-1 to TRBJ2-5; 7 bases are a match to TRBD1. V lost 7 bases, J lost 2 bases, and 7 bases stayed unmatched. The CDR3 totals 13 residues. Germline CDR1 and CDR2: SQVTM and ANQGSEA. CDR3 sequence: CSARDSRQETQYF. For the CDR3, the DNA is TGCAGCGCCAGGGACAGCCGTCAAGAGACCCAGTACTTC.

This chain joins TRBV10-3 and TRBJ2-7, with 9 bases matching TRBD1. The CDR3 extends over 12 amino acids. V was pared by 5 bases and J by 6 bases, with 2 bases of the junction left unmatched. The germline CDR1 and CDR2 sequences are ENHRY and SYGVKD. The DNA of the CDR3 is TGTGCCATCAGTAGGACAGGGGCCGAGCAGTACTTC. Translated, it gives CAISRTGAEQYF.